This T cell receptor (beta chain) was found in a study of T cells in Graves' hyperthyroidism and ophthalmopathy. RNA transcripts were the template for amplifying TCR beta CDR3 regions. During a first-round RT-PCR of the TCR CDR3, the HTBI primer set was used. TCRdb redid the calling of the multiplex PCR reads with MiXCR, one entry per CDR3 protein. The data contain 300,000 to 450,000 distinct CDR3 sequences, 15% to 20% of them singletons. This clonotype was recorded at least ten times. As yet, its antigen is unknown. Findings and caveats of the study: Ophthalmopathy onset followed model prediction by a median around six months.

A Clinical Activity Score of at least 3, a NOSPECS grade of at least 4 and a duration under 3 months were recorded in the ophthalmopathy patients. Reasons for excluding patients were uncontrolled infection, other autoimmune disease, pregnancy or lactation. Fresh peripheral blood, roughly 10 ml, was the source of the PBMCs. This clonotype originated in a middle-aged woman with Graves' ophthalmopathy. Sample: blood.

Here the CDR3 reads CASSTSGTGSGYTF. The CDR3 DNA reads as TGCGCCAGCAGCACGAGCGGGACAGGAAGTGGCTACACCTTC. This rearrangement joins TRBV5-1 to TRBJ1-2, with 8 bases fitting TRBD1. The V and J ends lost 4 bases and 7 bases, in that order; junction bases with no gene match: 9. The CDR3 runs to 14 residues. Germline V gene sequence: CDR1 SGHRS, CDR2 YFSETQ. Combining the CDR3 with reference TRBV5-1 and TRBJ1-2 gives the whole variable domain KAGVTQTPRYLIKTRGQQVTLSCSPISGHRSVSWYQQTPGQGLQFLFEYFSETQRNKGNFPGRFSGRQFSNSRSEMNVSTLELGDSALYLCASSTSGTGSGYTFGSGTRLTVV.